The rows below give T cell receptor beta chains drawn from one sample of a study of blood T cell repertoires in COVID-19. Measured with immunoSEQ multiplex PCR; TCRdb has only the in-frame clones, and not every one. The sample shows approximately 280,000 clones, 85% to 90% of them seen only once. The sequenced sample consisted of peripheral blood. All receptors derive from a man aged 35-49 years with acute or convalescent COVID-19. Both conserved end residues are part of each CDR3. A D gene is named only where the DNA matches it firmly. Only some rows state a clone size, as once, few, many or a class for expanded clones.

V: TRBV7-8
D: TRBD1
size: .
J: TRBJ1-5
CDR3: CASSSTGAPSNQPQHF
DNA: TGTGCCAGCAGCTCAACAGGGGCTCCTAGCAATCAGCCCCAGCATTTT

V: TRBV6-5
D: TRBD1
size: .
J: TRBJ1-5
CDR3: CASSLTGDSNQPQHF
DNA: TGTGCCAGCAGCCTAACAGGGGATAGCAATCAGCCCCAGCATTTT

V: TRBV5-4
D: TRBD1
size: .
J: TRBJ2-2
CDR3: CASSFRVTGDNTGELFF
DNA: TGTGCCAGCAGCTTTCGGGTGACAGGGGATAACACCGGGGAGCTGTTTTTT

V: TRBV18
D: .
size: .
J: TRBJ1-2
CDR3: CASSPGNRADTF
DNA: TGTGCCAGCTCCCCAGGGAACAGGGCGGACACCTTC

V: TRBV10-1
D: TRBD2
size: .
J: TRBJ2-1
CDR3: CASSDMAGGLGNEQFF
DNA: TGCGCCAGCAGTGATATGGCGGGGGGCCTGGGCAATGAGCAGTTCTTC

V: TRBV20-1
D: .
size: .
J: TRBJ1-1
CDR3: CSASPGGTEAFF
DNA: TGCAGTGCTAGTCCCGGGGGAACTGAAGCTTTCTTT

V: TRBV27
D: TRBD1
size: .
J: TRBJ2-7
CDR3: CASSFTGVEQYF
DNA: TGTGCCAGCAGTTTCACAGGGGTCGAGCAGTACTTC

V: TRBV30
D: .
size: .
J: TRBJ2-1
CDR3: CAWREWDEQFF
DNA: TGTGCCTGGAGGGAGTGGGATGAGCAGTTCTTC

V: TRBV2
D: .
size: .
J: TRBJ2-7
CDR3: CASSSDWASYEQYF
DNA: TGTGCCAGCAGCTCAGATTGGGCCTCCTACGAGCAGTACTTC

V: TRBV19
D: .
size: .
J: TRBJ1-3
CDR3: CASSIRGASGNTIYF
DNA: TGTGCCAGTAGTATTCGGGGGGCCTCTGGAAACACCATATATTTT

V: TRBV7-9
D: .
size: .
J: TRBJ2-2
CDR3: CASSPRGREDTGELFF
DNA: TGTGCCAGCAGCCCCCGGGGCAGGGAGGACACCGGGGAGCTGTTTTTT

V: TRBV12-3/TRBV12-4
D: .
size: once
J: TRBJ1-1
CDR3: CASSSLHGSGAFF
DNA: TGTGCCAGCAGTTCCCTACACGGATCAGGGGCTTTCTTT

V: TRBV29-1
D: TRBD1
size: once
J: TRBJ2-7
CDR3: CSVRGTVSYEQYF
DNA: TGCAGCGTCAGGGGGACAGTCTCCTACGAGCAGTACTTC

V: TRBV5-1
D: .
size: .
J: TRBJ2-3
CDR3: CASSLRGRDTQYF
DNA: TGCGCCAGCAGCTTGAGGGGGAGAGATACGCAGTATTTT

V: TRBV10-3
D: .
size: .
J: TRBJ1-3
CDR3: CAISPISGNTIYF
DNA: TGTGCCATCAGCCCAATCTCTGGAAACACCATATATTTT

V: TRBV6-5
D: TRBD1
size: .
J: TRBJ2-1
CDR3: CASSTRDRSVGEQFF
DNA: TGTGCCAGCAGTACCCGGGACAGGTCTGTTGGTGAGCAGTTCTTC

V: TRBV9
D: .
size: .
J: TRBJ1-2
CDR3: CASSPSGAGYTF
DNA: TGTGCCAGCAGCCCCAGTGGGGCTGGCTACACCTTC

V: TRBV28
D: .
size: once
J: TRBJ1-2
CDR3: CASSPGQHYGYTF
DNA: TGTGCCAGCAGCCCGGGACAACACTATGGCTACACCTTC

V: TRBV10-3
D: .
size: .
J: TRBJ2-7
CDR3: CAISDLKQGYEQYF
DNA: TGTGCCATCAGTGACTTGAAACAGGGCTACGAGCAGTACTTC

V: TRBV2
D: TRBD1
size: .
J: TRBJ1-1
CDR3: CASSEVRGRSTEAFF
DNA: TGTGCCAGCAGTGAAGTGAGGGGGCGCAGCACTGAAGCTTTCTTT

V: TRBV28
D: TRBD1
size: .
J: TRBJ1-2
CDR3: CASRFTGGFYGYTF
DNA: TGTGCCAGCAGATTCACAGGGGGTTTCTATGGCTACACCTTC

V: TRBV5-1
D: .
size: .
J: TRBJ2-6
CDR3: CASSFGGANVLTF
DNA: TGCGCCAGCTCTTTCGGTGGGGCCAACGTCCTGACTTTC

V: TRBV20-1
D: .
size: .
J: TRBJ2-3
CDR3: CSASLTGSGTDTQYF
DNA: TGCAGTGCTAGTCTTACGGGGTCGGGCACAGATACGCAGTATTTT

V: TRBV5-1
D: .
size: once
J: TRBJ2-5
CDR3: CASSLEPEETQYF
DNA: TGCGCCAGCAGCTTGGAGCCGGAAGAGACCCAGTACTTC

V: TRBV18
D: TRBD1
size: .
J: TRBJ2-7
CDR3: CASSPSRDSSYEQYF
DNA: TGTGCCAGCTCACCGTCCCGGGACAGCTCCTACGAGCAGTACTTC

V: TRBV2
D: .
size: once
J: TRBJ1-2
CDR3: CASSYQDNYGYTF
DNA: TGTGCCAGCAGTTATCAGGATAACTATGGCTACACCTTC

V: TRBV7-6
D: .
size: .
J: TRBJ1-1
CDR3: CASSLWNSPNTEAFF
DNA: TGTGCCAGCAGCTTATGGAACAGCCCTAACACTGAAGCTTTCTTT

V: TRBV5-1
D: .
size: once
J: TRBJ1-3
CDR3: CASSLGTAGNTIYF
DNA: TGCGCCAGCAGCTTGGGGACAGCTGGAAACACCATATATTTT

V: TRBV2
D: .
size: .
J: TRBJ2-3
CDR3: CASSDLVGATDTQYF
DNA: TGTGCCAGCAGTGATCTCGTTGGGGCTACAGATACGCAGTATTTT

V: TRBV29-1
D: TRBD2
size: .
J: TRBJ2-2
CDR3: CSAGRKLAGPGELFF
DNA: TGCAGCGCCGGTAGGAAACTAGCGGGTCCCGGGGAGCTGTTTTTT

V: TRBV6-5
D: TRBD1
size: .
J: TRBJ1-1
CDR3: CASSYPTGGGTEAFF
DNA: TGTGCCAGCAGTTATCCGACAGGGGGCGGGACTGAAGCTTTCTTT

V: TRBV5-4
D: .
size: .
J: TRBJ1-1
CDR3: CASSFQGGSTEAFF
DNA: TGTGCCAGCAGCTTCCAGGGCGGGAGCACTGAAGCTTTCTTT

V: TRBV7-6
D: TRBD2
size: .
J: TRBJ2-2
CDR3: CASRPRGGPLSGELFF
DNA: TGTGCCAGCAGACCTCGGGGGGGCCCCCTCTCCGGGGAGCTGTTTTTT

V: TRBV6-4
D: .
size: .
J: TRBJ1-2
CDR3: CASSVRPNYGYTF
DNA: TGTGCCAGCAGTGTGCGCCCAAACTATGGCTACACCTTC

V: TRBV5-1
D: .
size: .
J: TRBJ1-4
CDR3: CASSPMTSNEKLFF
DNA: TGCGCCAGCAGCCCTATGACTTCTAATGAAAAACTGTTTTTT

V: TRBV7-3
D: .
size: .
J: TRBJ2-1
CDR3: CASSLGPTPNEQFF
DNA: TGTGCCAGCAGCTTAGGGCCGACCCCAAATGAGCAGTTCTTC

V: TRBV30
D: TRBD2
size: .
J: TRBJ2-3
CDR3: CAWGGAGGTDTQYF
DNA: TGTGCCTGGGGGGGAGCGGGGGGCACAGATACGCAGTATTTT

V: TRBV6-5
D: TRBD2
size: .
J: TRBJ2-5
CDR3: CASSLGLAGAETQYF
DNA: TGTGCCAGCAGCCTCGGACTAGCGGGGGCAGAGACCCAGTACTTC

V: TRBV18
D: .
size: .
J: TRBJ2-7
CDR3: CASSPLAQVSYEQYF
DNA: TGTGCCAGCTCACCCTTGGCCCAGGTCTCCTACGAGCAGTACTTC

V: TRBV6-6
D: .
size: .
J: TRBJ1-1
CDR3: CASSYAGYMNTEAFF
DNA: TGTGCCAGCAGTTATGCGGGTTACATGAACACTGAAGCTTTCTTT

V: TRBV2
D: TRBD1
size: .
J: TRBJ2-7
CDR3: CASSRDRGGEQYF
DNA: TGTGCCAGCAGCCGGGACAGGGGAGGCGAGCAGTACTTC

V: TRBV3-1/TRBV3-2
D: .
size: .
J: TRBJ2-2
CDR3: CASSQAGGGWKTGELFF
DNA: TGTGCCAGCAGCCAAGCCGGGGGAGGTTGGAAGACCGGGGAGCTGTTTTTT

V: TRBV2
D: .
size: .
J: TRBJ1-2
CDR3: CASRGSNYGYTF
DNA: TGTGCCAGCAGGGGCAGTAACTATGGCTACACCTTC

V: TRBV7-9
D: .
size: .
J: TRBJ2-1
CDR3: CASSPRGAGRNEQFF
DNA: TGTGCCAGCAGCCCCCGGGGGGCGGGTCGCAATGAGCAGTTCTTC

V: TRBV11-3
D: TRBD2
size: few
J: TRBJ2-1
CDR3: CASSLGGAARSEQFF
DNA: TGTGCCAGCAGCTTGGGAGGGGCAGCTAGAAGTGAGCAGTTCTTC

V: TRBV14
D: .
size: .
J: TRBJ1-2
CDR3: CASSQERWYGYTF
DNA: TGTGCCAGCAGCCAAGAGAGATGGTATGGCTACACCTTC

V: TRBV29-1
D: .
size: .
J: TRBJ1-1
CDR3: CSVVSGGAFF
DNA: TGCAGCGTTGTGTCCGGGGGAGCTTTCTTT

V: TRBV18
D: TRBD1
size: once
J: TRBJ1-1
CDR3: CASSRGRDTEAFF
DNA: TGTGCCAGCTCGAGGGGGCGCGACACTGAAGCTTTCTTT

V: TRBV4-1
D: TRBD2
size: .
J: TRBJ2-1
CDR3: CASSQELAGGYNEQFF
DNA: TGCGCCAGCAGCCAAGAACTAGCGGGGGGTTACAATGAGCAGTTCTTC

V: TRBV6-5
D: TRBD1
size: .
J: TRBJ2-5
CDR3: CASSPTGGEETQYF
DNA: TGTGCCAGCAGTCCGACAGGGGGCGAGGAGACCCAGTACTTC

V: TRBV5-4
D: .
size: .
J: TRBJ2-1
CDR3: CASSLRGSNNEQFF
DNA: TGTGCCAGCAGCTTGAGGGGGTCGAACAATGAGCAGTTCTTC

V: TRBV20-1
D: .
size: .
J: TRBJ1-4
CDR3: CSASSGSNEKLFF
DNA: TGCAGTGCTAGTTCAGGGTCTAATGAAAAACTGTTTTTT

V: TRBV5-4
D: TRBD2
size: .
J: TRBJ2-2
CDR3: CASSRGGGPPNTGELFF
DNA: TGTGCCAGCAGCCGCGGGGGGGGACCTCCGAACACCGGGGAGCTGTTTTTT

V: TRBV29-1
D: .
size: .
J: TRBJ1-3
CDR3: CSVVAGNTIYF
DNA: TGCAGCGTTGTCGCTGGAAACACCATATATTTT

V: TRBV4-1
D: .
size: once
J: TRBJ2-7
CDR3: CASSHRDGRDYEQYF
DNA: TGCGCCAGCAGCCATAGGGACGGGCGGGACTACGAGCAGTACTTC

V: TRBV5-1
D: TRBD2
size: .
J: TRBJ2-1
CDR3: CASAVGSGAYNEQFF
DNA: TGCGCCAGCGCGGTGGGGAGCGGGGCTTACAATGAGCAGTTCTTC

V: TRBV21-1
D: .
size: .
J: TRBJ2-1
CDR3: CASSKRAQQFF
DNA: TGTGCCAGCAGCAAGAGGGCCCAGCAGTTCTTC

V: TRBV6-5
D: .
size: .
J: TRBJ2-3
CDR3: CASSKTGGRADTQYF
DNA: TGTGCCAGCAGTAAAACCGGGGGGCGGGCAGATACGCAGTATTTT